This T cell receptor beta chain appears in the sequencing data of a study of blood T cell repertoires in COVID-19. Study-level information: T cells, B-cell-depleted T cells, or PBMCs provided the cDNA or gDNA that served as material.

In the authors' methods: Estimation of nucleated cell counts relied on the amplification of reference gene primers. The repertoire was sequenced with immunoSEQ multiplex PCR; TCRdb's copy has only in-frame clones and lacks some. The V and J calls and the clone size are those of that table, but D and trimming were determined from the DNA. The sample lists about 200,000 clones, roughly 84% occurring once. V gave up 4 bases and J gave up 5 bases, with 16 bases separating them. CDR1 and CDR2 (germline): SGHRS, YFSETQ. The CDR3 has 14 amino acids. The genes are TRBV5-1 and TRBJ2-7; TRBD1 is a possible D gene (6 bases). The sample comprised peripheral blood. The TCR was taken from a human donor in a cohort sampled during active COVID-19. The CDR3, as DNA: TGCGCCAGCAGCCCTGGACAGAAAAGCCACGAGCAGTACTTC. Its protein is CASSPGQKSHEQYF.